This T cell receptor (beta chain) derives from a study of blood T cells in healthy people across ages. Study-level findings and limits: In these data, TCR beta diversity tracked strongly with naive T cell percentage. Using unsorted PBMCs precluded a conclusive naive versus antigen-experienced comparison. More naive CD4+ cells and higher diversity marked long-lived donors relative to aged donors.

Each of the donors had roughly 9.7 milliliters of peripheral blood drawn into EDTA-treated Vacutainer tubes. This CDR3 comprises 16 residues. J lost 4 bases, V lost 3 bases, and 5 bases had no gene match. Germline lookup yields CDR1 MNHEY and CDR2 SMNVEV (reference sequence). Concerning this clonotype itself: What it binds is unknown.

A second 7 to 11 cycle PCR used barcoded and J-beta primers. Each CDR3 protein gets one entry after TCRdb re-called the 5' RACE reads with MiXCR. The sample yields about a million distinct CDR3 sequences, about 44% seen once. Sequencing input: blood. This sequence joins TRBV27 and TRBJ1-6; TRBD1 aligns across 8 bases. This clonotype originated in a man between 25 and 39 years old in good health. In DNA, the CDR3 is TGTGCCAGCAGTTTGAAAGGACAGGGATATAATTCACCCCTCCACTTT. Translating it yields CASSLKGQGYNSPLHF.